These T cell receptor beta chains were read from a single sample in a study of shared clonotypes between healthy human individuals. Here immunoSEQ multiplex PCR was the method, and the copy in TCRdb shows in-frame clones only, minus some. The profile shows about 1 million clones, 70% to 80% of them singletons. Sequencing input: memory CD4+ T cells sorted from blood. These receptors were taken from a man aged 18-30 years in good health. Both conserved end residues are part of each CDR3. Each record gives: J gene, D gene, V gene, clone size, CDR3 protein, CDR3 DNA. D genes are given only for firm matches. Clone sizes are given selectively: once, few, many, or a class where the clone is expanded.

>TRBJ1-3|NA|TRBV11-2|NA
CASHRGGSGNTIYF
TGTGCCAGCCATAGGGGCGGGTCTGGAAACACCATATATTTT
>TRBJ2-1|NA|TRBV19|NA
CASSQRASSYNEQFF
TGTGCCAGTAGTCAGCGGGCTAGCTCCTACAATGAGCAGTTCTTC
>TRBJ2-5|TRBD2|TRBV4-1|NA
CASSQGRASGSGETQYF
TGCGCCAGCAGCCAAGGTCGGGCTAGCGGGAGCGGTGAGACCCAGTACTTC
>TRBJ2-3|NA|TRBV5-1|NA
CASSLGGGTDTQYF
TGCGCCAGCAGCTTGGGGGGCGGCACAGATACGCAGTATTTT
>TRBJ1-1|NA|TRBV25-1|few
CASSPGSGMIGAFF
TGTGCCAGCAGTCCGGGATCGGGGATGATCGGAGCTTTCTTT
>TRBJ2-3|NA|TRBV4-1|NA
CASSQFWGDTDTQYF
TGCGCCAGCAGCCAATTCTGGGGGGACACAGATACGCAGTATTTT
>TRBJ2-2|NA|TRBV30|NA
CASKASNTGELFF
TGTGCCTCCAAGGCTTCGAACACCGGGGAGCTGTTTTTT
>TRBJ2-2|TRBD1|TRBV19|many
CASSRTGLNTGELFF
TGTGCCAGTAGCAGGACAGGATTGAACACCGGGGAGCTGTTTTTT
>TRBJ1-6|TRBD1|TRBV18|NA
CASSPGTGDANSPLHF
TGTGCCAGCTCACCAGGGACAGGAGATGCTAATTCACCCCTCCACTTT
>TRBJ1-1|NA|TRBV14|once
CASSLAPVRAYTEAFF
TGTGCCAGCAGCCTGGCCCCAGTCCGGGCGTACACTGAAGCTTTCTTT
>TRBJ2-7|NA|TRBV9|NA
CASPDGGFHEQYF
TGTGCCAGCCCCGACGGGGGATTTCACGAGCAGTACTTC
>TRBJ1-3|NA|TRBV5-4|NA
CASSLAPGTSSGNTIYF
TGTGCCAGCAGCTTGGCCCCCGGTACGAGCTCTGGAAACACCATATATTTT
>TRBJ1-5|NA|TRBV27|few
CASSWTERSQPQHF
TGTGCCAGCAGCTGGACAGAACGAAGTCAGCCCCAGCATTTT
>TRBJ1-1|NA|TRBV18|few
CASSLQAGDEGEAFF
TGTGCCAGCTCACTCCAGGCGGGCGACGAGGGTGAAGCTTTCTTT
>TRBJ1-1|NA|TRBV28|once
CATTPGGRAFF
TGTGCCACCACCCCCGGGGGCCGGGCTTTCTTT
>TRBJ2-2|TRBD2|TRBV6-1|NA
CASSGLAGVDGELFF
TGTGCCAGCAGTGGGCTAGCGGGAGTAGACGGGGAGCTGTTTTTT
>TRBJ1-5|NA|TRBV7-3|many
CASSLTLRGNGNQPQHF
TGTGCCAGCAGCTTAACGCTACGGGGGAACGGCAATCAGCCCCAGCATTTT
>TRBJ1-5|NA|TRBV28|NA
CASSKTSGPQHF
TGTGCCAGCAGTAAAACTTCGGGGCCCCAGCATTTT